This entry is about one TCR beta chain. Antigen specificity is unknown. These data are taken from a study of cytomegalovirus exposure and HLA in healthy donors. With 60 Vbeta and 13 Jbeta primers, the PCR was carried out. Assay: immunoSEQ multiplex PCR; the TCRdb copy retains only in-frame clones and omits some. The sample shows 130,000 or so clones, 82% of them seen only once. The germline V gene has CDR1 LGHNA and CDR2 YNFKEQ. The CDR3 runs 16 residues. V was shortened by 1 base and J by 1 base, with 11 bases between the two germline ends. Study-wide results and caveats: Cytomegalovirus status, reportedly, was diagnosed with high specificity and sensitivity by the classifier. Available immune exposure information was restricted to CMV serostatus only. A later analysis found TCR association rates differed by HLA locus, highest for DRB1 and lowest for HLA-C. Of the V segments, some could not be distinguished, including TRBV6-2 and TRBV6-3, and were excluded.

This TCR was recovered from a woman in her late teens or twenties in good health and CMV-seronegative. Sequencing input: PBMCs. The J gene is TRBJ2-1, the V gene TRBV4-2, with D maybe TRBD2 (5 bases). This chain's CDR3 is CASSQVGSSSYNEQFF. The CDR3 DNA reads TGTGCCAGCAGCCAAGTTGGGAGCTCATCCTACAATGAGCAGTTCTTC.